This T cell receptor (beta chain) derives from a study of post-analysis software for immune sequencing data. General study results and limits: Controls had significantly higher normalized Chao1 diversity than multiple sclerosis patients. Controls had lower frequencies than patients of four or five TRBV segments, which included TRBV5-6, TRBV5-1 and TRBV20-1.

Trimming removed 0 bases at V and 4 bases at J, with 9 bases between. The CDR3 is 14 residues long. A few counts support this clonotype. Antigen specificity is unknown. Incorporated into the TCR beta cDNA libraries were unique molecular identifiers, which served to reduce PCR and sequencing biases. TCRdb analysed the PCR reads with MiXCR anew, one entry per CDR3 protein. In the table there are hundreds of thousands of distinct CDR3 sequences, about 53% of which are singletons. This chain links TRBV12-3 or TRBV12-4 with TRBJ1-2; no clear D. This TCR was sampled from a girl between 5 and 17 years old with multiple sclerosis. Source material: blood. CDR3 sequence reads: CASSLAARSYGYTF. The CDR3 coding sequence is TGTGCCAGCAGTTTAGCTGCCAGAAGCTATGGCTACACCTTC.